Included here is one T cell receptor beta chain sequence, with context. Its antigen is not identified. Each of the donors had roughly 9.1 milliliters of peripheral blood drawn into EDTA-treated Vacutainer tubes. This record belongs to a study of blood T cells in healthy people across ages. Study results and caveats: TCR beta diversity was tightly associated with the proportion of naive T cells. When set beside aged donors, long-lived donors presented more naive CD4+ cells and higher diversity. Unsorted PBMCs ruled out conclusive naive versus antigen-experienced comparison.

The CDR3 contains 20 residues. The junction had 19 bases not matched to a gene; V was cut back by 2 bases and J by 2 bases. Germline V lookup: CDR1 SGHAT, CDR2 FQNNGV. Using a J-beta primer mix together with a sample-barcoded 5' primer, a second PCR was run for about 6 to 11 cycles. TCRdb used MiXCR to reprocess the 5' RACE reads, holding one entry per CDR3 protein. The table shows 920,000 or so distinct CDR3 sequences, with under 45% occurring only once. The chain links TRBV11-2 to TRBJ2-7; 9 positions match TRBD1. The sequencing sample was made of blood. This clonotype originated in a woman aged 60 to 75 in good health. The CDR3 region has the DNA TGTGCCAGCAGCTTAAATTCCCAAATACCGGACAGGGGCATTGCCTACGAGCAGTACTTC. Translating gives CASSLNSQIPDRGIAYEQYF. Drawing the rest from reference TRBV11-2 and TRBJ2-7, the complete variable domain is EAGVAQSPRYKIIEKRQSVAFWCNPISGHATLYWYQQILGQGPKLLIQFQNNGVVDDSQLPKDRFSAERLKGVDSTLKIQPAKLEDSAVYLCASSLNSQIPDRGIAYEQYFGPGTRLTVT.